This TCR beta chain was recorded in a study of human T cells and chemical hapten exposure. The germline V gene has CDR1 MNHNY and CDR2 SVGAGI (reference sequence). This CDR3 contains 15 residues. The ends were cut back, 5 bases at V and 5 bases at J, with 18 bases in the middle. The library tagged individual cDNA molecules with unique molecular identifiers. Per the original data handling: Sequenced samples showed a median of around 96,000 TCRs each, with counts running from about 20,000 to 690,000. From the RACE reads, TCRdb called clonotypes with MiXCR, one entry per CDR3 protein. TCRdb assigned the V and J calls; the authors' analysis was not used. The table records roughly 100,000 distinct CDR3 sequences, roughly 8.5% of them present only once. Time point described: healthy volunteer bleed at 2 weeks. From whole blood left unfractionated, total RNA was extracted.

This receptor was identified in a female donor in good health. Some clones in this sample may be carry-over from other donors' samples. This sequence joins TRBV6-6 and TRBJ1-1; D perhaps matches TRBD1 (5 bases). Sequenced material: whole blood. CDR3 loop: CASSDRSGGRTEAFF. CDR3 nucleotides: TGTGCCAGCAGTGACAGATCCGGGGGTCGTACTGAAGCTTTCTTT.